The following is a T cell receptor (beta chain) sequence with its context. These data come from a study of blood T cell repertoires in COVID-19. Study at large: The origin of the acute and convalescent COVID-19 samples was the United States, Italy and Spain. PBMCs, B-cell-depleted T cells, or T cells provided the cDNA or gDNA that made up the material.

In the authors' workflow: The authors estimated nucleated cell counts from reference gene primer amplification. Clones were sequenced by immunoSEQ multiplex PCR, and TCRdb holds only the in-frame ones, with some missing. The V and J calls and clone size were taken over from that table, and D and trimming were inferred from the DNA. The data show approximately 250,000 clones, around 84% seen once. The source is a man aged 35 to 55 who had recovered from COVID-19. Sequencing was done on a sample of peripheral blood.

In DNA, the CDR3 is TGCGCCAGCAGCCTCGGGGGAGGCTACACCTTC. Its translation is CASSLGGGYTF. V gene TRBV5-1 combines with J gene TRBJ1-2, with D possibly TRBD1 on 5 matching bases. The ends were cut back, 4 bases at V and 8 bases at J, with 9 bases in the middle. CDR1 and CDR2 from the germline V gene are SGHRS and YFSETQ. CDR3 length equals 11 residues.